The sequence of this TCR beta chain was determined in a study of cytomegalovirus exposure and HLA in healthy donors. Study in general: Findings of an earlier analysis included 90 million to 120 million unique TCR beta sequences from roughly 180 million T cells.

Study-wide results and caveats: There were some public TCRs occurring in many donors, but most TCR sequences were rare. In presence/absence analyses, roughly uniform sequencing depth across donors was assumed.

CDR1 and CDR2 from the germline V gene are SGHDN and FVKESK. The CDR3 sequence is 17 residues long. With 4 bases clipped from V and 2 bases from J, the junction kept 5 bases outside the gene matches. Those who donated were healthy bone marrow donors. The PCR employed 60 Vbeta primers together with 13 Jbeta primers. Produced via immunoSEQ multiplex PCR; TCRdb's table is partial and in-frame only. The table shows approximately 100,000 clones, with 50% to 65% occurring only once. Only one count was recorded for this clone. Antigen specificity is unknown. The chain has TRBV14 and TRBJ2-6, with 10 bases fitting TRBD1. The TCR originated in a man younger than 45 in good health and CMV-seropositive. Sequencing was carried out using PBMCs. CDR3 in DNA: TGTGCCAGCAGCCCGGCCGGGACAGGGGCTGGGGCCAACGTCCTGACTTTC. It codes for CASSPAGTGAGANVLTF.